The 5 T cell receptor beta chains reported below all come from one sample, sequenced in a study of blood T cell repertoires in COVID-19. TCRdb's copy holds only in-frame clones and misses some; the assay was immunoSEQ multiplex PCR. The sample carries about 180,000 clones, over 75% recorded once. Sequenced sample: peripheral blood. The receptors stem from a man older than 75 with COVID-19, enrolled during active disease.

The chain joins TRBV19 to TRBJ1-1; TRBD1 aligns across 11 bases. CDR1 is LNHDA, CDR2 SQIVND, per germline (reference sequence). The V and J ends lost 5 bases and 4 bases, in that order; junction bases with no gene match: 3. CDR3 length equals 14 residues. The CDR3 DNA is TGTGCCAGTAGTCAGGACAGGGGGCGCACTGAAGCTTTCTTT. Translating gives CASSQDRGRTEAFF.

The gene calls are TRBV7-9 and TRBJ1-5; possible D gene TRBD1, 6 bases. V gave up 3 bases and J gave up 4 bases, with 10 bases separating them. This CDR3 spans 14 amino acids. CDR1 SEHNR and CDR2 FQNEAQ come from the germline V gene (reference sequence). The CDR3 region is CASSFDTGNQPQHF. The CDR3 DNA reads as TGTGCCAGCAGCTTCGATACAGGGAATCAGCCCCAGCATTTT.

The V gene is TRBV10-1, the J gene TRBJ2-1; D unclear. The V end lost 3 bases, the J end lost 2 bases, and 8 bases lay between the germline ends. Germline CDR1 is WNHNN and CDR2 is SYGVQD (reference sequence). CDR3 length: 14 residues. CDR3 DNA sequence: TGCGCCAGCAGTGACGGGTTCACCTACAATGAGCAGTTCTTC. Encoded protein: CASSDGFTYNEQFF.

The chain has TRBV28 and TRBJ1-5; D is unclear. CDR1 is MDHEN and CDR2 is SYDVKM in the germline V gene. The CDR3 extends over 12 amino acids. V lost 1 base to trimming and J lost 5 bases, with 3 bases between them. The CDR3 DNA follows: TGTGCCAGCAGTTTATCCTATCAGCCCCAGCATTTT. It translates to CASSLSYQPQHF.

The table lists this clone with a few counts. The chain links TRBV7-9 to TRBJ2-7, with a possible D match to TRBD2 (7 bases). The CDR3 loop spans 15 amino acids. Germline CDR1 reads SEHNR; CDR2 reads FQNEAQ (reference sequence). V shed 5 bases and J shed 6 bases, with 20 bases lying between them. CDR3 DNA: TGTGCCAGCAGCCCCCGAGGGGGGGGCAGGACCGAGCAGTACTTC. It specifies CASSPRGGGRTEQYF.